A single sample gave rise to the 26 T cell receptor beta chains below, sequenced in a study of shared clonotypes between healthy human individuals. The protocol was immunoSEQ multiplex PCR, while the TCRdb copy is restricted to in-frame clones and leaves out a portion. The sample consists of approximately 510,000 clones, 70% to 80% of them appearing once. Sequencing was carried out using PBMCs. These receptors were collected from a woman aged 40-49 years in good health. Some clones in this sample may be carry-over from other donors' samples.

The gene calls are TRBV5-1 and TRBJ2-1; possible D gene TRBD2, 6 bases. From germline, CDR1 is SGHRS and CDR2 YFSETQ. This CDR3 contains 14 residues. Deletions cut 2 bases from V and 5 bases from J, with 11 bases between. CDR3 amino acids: CASSFGGVNNEQFF. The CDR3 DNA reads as TGCGCCAGCAGCTTCGGAGGGGTCAACAATGAGCAGTTCTTC. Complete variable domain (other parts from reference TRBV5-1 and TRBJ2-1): KAGVTQTPRYLIKTRGQQVTLSCSPISGHRSVSWYQQTPGQGLQFLFEYFSETQRNKGNFPGRFSGRQFSNSRSEMNVSTLELGDSALYLCASSFGGVNNEQFFGPGTRLTVL.

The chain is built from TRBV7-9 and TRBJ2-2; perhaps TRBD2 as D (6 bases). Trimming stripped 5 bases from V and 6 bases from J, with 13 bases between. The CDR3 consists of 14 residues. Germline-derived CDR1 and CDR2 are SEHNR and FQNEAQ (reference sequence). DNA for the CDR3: TGTGCCAGCAGCGCGGGACCGCGGGCCGGGGAGCTGTTTTTT. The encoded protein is CASSAGPRAGELFF. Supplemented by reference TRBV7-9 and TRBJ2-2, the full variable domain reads DTGVSQNPRHKITKRGQNVTFRCDPISEHNRLYWYRQTLGQGPEFLTYFQNEAQLEKSRLLSDRFSAERPKGSFSTLEIQRTEQGDSAMYLCASSAGPRAGELFFGEGSRLTVL.

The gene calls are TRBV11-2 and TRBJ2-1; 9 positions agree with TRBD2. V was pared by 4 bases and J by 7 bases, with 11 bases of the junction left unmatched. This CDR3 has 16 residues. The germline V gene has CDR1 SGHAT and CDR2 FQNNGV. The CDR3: CASSSASGIPRNEQFF. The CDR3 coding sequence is TGTGCCAGCAGCTCCGCTAGCGGGATACCTAGAAATGAGCAGTTCTTC.

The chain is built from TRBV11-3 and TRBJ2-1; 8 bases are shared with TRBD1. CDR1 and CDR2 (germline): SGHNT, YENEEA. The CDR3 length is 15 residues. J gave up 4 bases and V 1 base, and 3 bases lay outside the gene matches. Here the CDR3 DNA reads TGTGCCAGCAGCTTAGCAGGGGGCTCTTACAATGAGCAGTTCTTC. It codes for CASSLAGGSYNEQFF.

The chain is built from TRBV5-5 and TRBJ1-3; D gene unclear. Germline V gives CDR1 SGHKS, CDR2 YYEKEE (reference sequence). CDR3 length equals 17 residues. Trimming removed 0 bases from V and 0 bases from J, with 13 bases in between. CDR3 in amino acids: CASSLAGQTSSGNTIYF. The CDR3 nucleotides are TGTGCCAGCAGCTTGGCAGGTCAGACCAGCTCTGGAAACACCATATATTTT.

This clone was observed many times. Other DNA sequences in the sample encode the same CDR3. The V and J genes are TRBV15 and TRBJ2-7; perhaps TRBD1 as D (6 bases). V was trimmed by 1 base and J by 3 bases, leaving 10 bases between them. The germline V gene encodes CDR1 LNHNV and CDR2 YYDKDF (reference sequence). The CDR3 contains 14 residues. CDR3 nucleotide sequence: TGTGCCACCAGCAGAGCCGGGACATACTACGAGCAGTACTTC. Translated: CATSRAGTYYEQYF.

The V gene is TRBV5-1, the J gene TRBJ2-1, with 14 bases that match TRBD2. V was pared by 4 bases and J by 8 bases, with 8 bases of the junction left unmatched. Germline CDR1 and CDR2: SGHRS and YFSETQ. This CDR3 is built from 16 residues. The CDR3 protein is CASSLGTSGRYDEQFF. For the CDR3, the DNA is TGCGCCAGCAGCCTTGGGACTAGCGGGAGATATGATGAGCAGTTCTTC.

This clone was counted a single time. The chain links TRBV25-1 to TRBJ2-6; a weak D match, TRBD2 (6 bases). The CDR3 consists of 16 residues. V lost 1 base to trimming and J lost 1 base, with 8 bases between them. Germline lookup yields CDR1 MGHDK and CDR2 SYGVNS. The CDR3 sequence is CASSEWGVSGANVLTF. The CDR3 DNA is TGTGCCAGCAGTGAATGGGGGGTATCTGGGGCCAACGTCCTGACTTTC.

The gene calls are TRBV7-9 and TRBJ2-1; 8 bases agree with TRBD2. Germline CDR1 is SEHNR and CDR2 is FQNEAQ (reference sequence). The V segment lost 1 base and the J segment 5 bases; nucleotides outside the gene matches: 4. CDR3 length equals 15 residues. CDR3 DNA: TGTGCCAGCAGCTTAGGAGTAGCGGGAAACAATGAGCAGTTCTTC. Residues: CASSLGVAGNNEQFF. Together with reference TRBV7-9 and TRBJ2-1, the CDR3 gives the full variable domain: DTGVSQNPRHKITKRGQNVTFRCDPISEHNRLYWYRQTLGQGPEFLTYFQNEAQLEKSRLLSDRFSAERPKGSFSTLEIQRTEQGDSAMYLCASSLGVAGNNEQFFGPGTRLTVL.

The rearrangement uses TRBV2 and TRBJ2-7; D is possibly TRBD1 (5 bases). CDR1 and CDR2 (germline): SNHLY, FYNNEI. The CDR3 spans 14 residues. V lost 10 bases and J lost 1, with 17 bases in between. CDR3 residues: CANRLGPTSYEQYF. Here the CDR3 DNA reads TGTGCCAACCGCCTGGGGCCTACTTCCTACGAGCAGTACTTC. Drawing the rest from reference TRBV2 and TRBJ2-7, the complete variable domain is EPEVTQTPSHQVTQMGQEVILRCVPISNHLYFYWYRQILGQKVEFLVSFYNNEISEKSEIFDDQFSVERPDGSNFTLKIRSTKLEDSAMYFCANRLGPTSYEQYFGPGTRLTVT.

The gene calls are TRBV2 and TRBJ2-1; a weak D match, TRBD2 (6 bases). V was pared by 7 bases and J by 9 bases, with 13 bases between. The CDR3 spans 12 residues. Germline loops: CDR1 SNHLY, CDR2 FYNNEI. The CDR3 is CASIIERVEQFF. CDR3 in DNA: TGTGCCAGCATCATCGAGCGGGTTGAGCAGTTCTTC.

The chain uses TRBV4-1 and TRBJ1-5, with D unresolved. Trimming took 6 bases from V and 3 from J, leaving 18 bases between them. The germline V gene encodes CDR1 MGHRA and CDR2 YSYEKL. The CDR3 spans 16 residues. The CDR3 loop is CASSPGMGRTNQPQHF. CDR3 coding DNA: TGCGCCAGCAGTCCAGGCATGGGCAGAACCAATCAGCCCCAGCATTTT.

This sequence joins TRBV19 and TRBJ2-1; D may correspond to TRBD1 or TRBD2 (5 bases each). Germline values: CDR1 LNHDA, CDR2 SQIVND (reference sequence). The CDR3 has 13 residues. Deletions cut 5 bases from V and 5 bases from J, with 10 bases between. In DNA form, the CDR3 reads TGTGCCAGTAGTCTCGGGGCTGACAATGAGCAGTTCTTC. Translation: CASSLGADNEQFF.

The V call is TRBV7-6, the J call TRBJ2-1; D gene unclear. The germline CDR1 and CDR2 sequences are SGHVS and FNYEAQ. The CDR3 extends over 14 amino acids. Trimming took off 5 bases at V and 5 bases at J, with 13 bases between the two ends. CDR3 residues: CASSHPGWDNEQFF. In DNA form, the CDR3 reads TGTGCCAGCAGCCACCCTGGGTGGGACAATGAGCAGTTCTTC.

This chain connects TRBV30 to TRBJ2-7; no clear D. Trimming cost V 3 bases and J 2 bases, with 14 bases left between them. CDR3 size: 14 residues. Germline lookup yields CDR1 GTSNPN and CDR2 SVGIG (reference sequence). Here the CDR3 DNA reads TGTGCCTGGAGGATCCCAGGTTTTGCCTACGAGCAGTACTTC. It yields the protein CAWRIPGFAYEQYF.

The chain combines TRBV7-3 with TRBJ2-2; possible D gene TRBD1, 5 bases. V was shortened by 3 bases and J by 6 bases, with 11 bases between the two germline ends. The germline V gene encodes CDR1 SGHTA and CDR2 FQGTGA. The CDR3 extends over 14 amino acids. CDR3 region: CASSFAGRAGELFF. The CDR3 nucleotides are TGTGCCAGCAGCTTCGCAGGGCGTGCCGGGGAGCTGTTTTTT.

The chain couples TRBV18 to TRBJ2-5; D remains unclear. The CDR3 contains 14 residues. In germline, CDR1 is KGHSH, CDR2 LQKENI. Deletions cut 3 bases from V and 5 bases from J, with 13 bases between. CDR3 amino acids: CASSPSAWMETQYF. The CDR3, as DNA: TGTGCCAGCTCACCTTCGGCGTGGATGGAGACCCAGTACTTC.

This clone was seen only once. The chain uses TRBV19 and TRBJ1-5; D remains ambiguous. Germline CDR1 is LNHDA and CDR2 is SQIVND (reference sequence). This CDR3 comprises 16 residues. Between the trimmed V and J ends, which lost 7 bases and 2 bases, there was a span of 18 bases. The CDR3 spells CASTFSGGEGNQPQHF. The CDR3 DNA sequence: TGTGCCAGTACCTTCAGCGGCGGGGAGGGCAATCAGCCCCAGCATTTT.

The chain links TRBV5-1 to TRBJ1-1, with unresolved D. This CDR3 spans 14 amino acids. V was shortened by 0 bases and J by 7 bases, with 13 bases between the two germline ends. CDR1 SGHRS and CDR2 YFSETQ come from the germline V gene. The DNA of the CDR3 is TGCGCCAGCAGCTTGGCCCTGGCCGGGAATGAAGCTTTCTTT. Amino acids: CASSLALAGNEAFF.

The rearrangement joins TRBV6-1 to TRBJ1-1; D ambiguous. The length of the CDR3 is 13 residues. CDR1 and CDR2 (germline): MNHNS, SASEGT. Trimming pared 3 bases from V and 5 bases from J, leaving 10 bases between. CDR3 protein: CASSEIWVTEAFF. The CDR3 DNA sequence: TGTGCCAGCAGTGAGATTTGGGTGACTGAAGCTTTCTTT.

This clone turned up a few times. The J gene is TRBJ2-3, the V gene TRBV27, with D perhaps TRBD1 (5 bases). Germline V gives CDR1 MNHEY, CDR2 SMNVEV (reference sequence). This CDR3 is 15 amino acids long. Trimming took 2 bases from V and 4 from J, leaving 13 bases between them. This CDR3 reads CASSLGASISDTQYF. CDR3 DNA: TGTGCCAGCAGTTTAGGGGCTTCAATCTCAGATACGCAGTATTTT.

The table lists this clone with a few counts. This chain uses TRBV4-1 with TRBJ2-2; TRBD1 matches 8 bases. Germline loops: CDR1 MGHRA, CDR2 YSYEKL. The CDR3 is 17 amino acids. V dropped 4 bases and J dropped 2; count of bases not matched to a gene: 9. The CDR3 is CASSLTTGQDNTGELFF. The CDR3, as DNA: TGCGCCAGCAGCCTAACGACGGGACAGGACAACACCGGGGAGCTGTTTTTT.

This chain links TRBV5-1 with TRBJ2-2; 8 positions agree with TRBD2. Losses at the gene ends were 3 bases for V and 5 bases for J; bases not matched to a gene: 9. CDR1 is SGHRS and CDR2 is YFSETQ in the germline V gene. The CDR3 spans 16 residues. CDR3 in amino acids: CASSWGVLADTGELFF. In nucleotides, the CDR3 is TGCGCCAGCAGCTGGGGGGTACTAGCGGATACCGGGGAGCTGTTTTTT.

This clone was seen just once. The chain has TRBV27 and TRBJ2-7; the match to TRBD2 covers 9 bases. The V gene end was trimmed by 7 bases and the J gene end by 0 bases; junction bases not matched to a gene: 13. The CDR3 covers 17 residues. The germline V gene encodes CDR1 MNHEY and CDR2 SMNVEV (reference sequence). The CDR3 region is CASTESGGRKSSYEQYF. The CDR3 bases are TGTGCCAGCACCGAGAGCGGGGGGAGGAAGAGCTCCTACGAGCAGTACTTC.

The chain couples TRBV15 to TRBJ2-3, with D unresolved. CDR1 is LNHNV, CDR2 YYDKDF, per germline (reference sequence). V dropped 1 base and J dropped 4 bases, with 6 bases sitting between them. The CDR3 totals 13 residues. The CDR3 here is CATSRVRADTQYF. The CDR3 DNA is TGTGCCACCAGCAGAGTACGGGCAGATACGCAGTATTTT. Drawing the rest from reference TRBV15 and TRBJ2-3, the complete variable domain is DAMVIQNPRYQVTQFGKPVTLSCSQTLNHNVMYWYQQKSSQAPKLLFHYYDKDFNNEADTPDNFQSRRPNTSFCFLDIRSPGLGDTAMYLCATSRVRADTQYFGPGTRLTVL.

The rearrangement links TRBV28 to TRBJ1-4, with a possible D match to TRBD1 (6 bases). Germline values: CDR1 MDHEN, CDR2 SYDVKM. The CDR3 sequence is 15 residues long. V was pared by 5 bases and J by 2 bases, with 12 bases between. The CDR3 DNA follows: TGTGCCAGCAGTCGACGGACAGTTACTAATGAAAAACTGTTTTTT. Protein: CASSRRTVTNEKLFF.